One and the same sample provided the 2 T cell receptor beta chains below, sequenced in a study of metastatic and nonmetastatic thyroid tumors. MiXCR re-clonotyped the PCR reads for TCRdb. This sample yields about 7,300 clones, of which 3.3% are seen a single time; over 15% belongs to the top ten. Not a single patient had been given any form of treatment at any point before undergoing thyroid surgery. Sequencing was done on a sample of tumor tissue. These receptors all stem from a female donor with papillary thyroid cancer or a benign thyroid nodule (not recorded which). Some clones in this sample may be carry-over from other donors' samples.

This clone counts as medium-sized (0.01 to 0.1%). This sequence joins TRBV20-1 and TRBJ1-2; TRBD1 agrees at 8 bases. The V and J ends lost 6 bases and 3 bases, in that order; junction bases with no gene match: 6. The germline V gene has CDR1 DFQATT and CDR2 SNEGSKA (reference sequence). This CDR3 is built from 13 residues. The CDR3: CSAEDRDDYGYTF. The CDR3, as DNA: TGCAGTGCGGAGGACAGGGACGACTATGGCTACACCTTC.

By share, this clone counts as medium-sized. The rearrangement uses TRBV11-2 and TRBJ2-7; the match to TRBD2 covers 11 bases. V dropped 5 bases and J dropped 7; count of bases not matched to a gene: 10. The germline V gene encodes CDR1 SGHAT and CDR2 FQNNGV. CDR3 length: 15 amino acids. The CDR3 DNA reads as TGTGCCAGCAGCCCGGGACTAGCGGCACCGGGGGAGCAGTACTTC. Encoded protein: CASSPGLAAPGEQYF.